This is a list of T cell receptor beta chains from one sample in a study of human T cells and chemical hapten exposure. MiXCR, run by TCRdb on the RACE reads, gives a single entry per CDR3 protein. The sample shows fewer than 400,000 distinct CDR3 sequences, under 9% of them seen only once. Sample: whole blood, taken in connection with sensitization to the hapten diphenylcyclopropenone (DPC). These receptors came from a young woman with alopecia areata. Some clones in this sample may be carry-over from other donors' samples. The CDR3 runs from the conserved cysteine through the conserved F or W. A D gene is named only where the DNA matches it firmly. The size of a clone is reported for some rows only, either as once, few or many, or as a class for expanded clones.

abundance | d_gene | j_gene | v_gene | CDR3aa | CDR3nt
few | - | TRBJ2-5 | TRBV28 | CASSSRRGLLETQYF | TGTGCCAGCAGTAGCAGGCGGGGGCTTCTGGAGACCCAGTACTTC
few | TRBD1 | TRBJ2-5 | TRBV27 | CASSYYGQVQETQYF | TGTGCCAGCAGTTATTACGGACAGGTCCAAGAGACCCAGTACTTC
- | TRBD1 | TRBJ1-4 | TRBV12-3/TRBV12-4 | CASSTGTGASFTSATNEKLFF | TGTGCCAGCAGTACCGGGACAGGGGCCAGCTTTACTTCTGCAACTAATGAAAAACTGTTTTTT
many | - | TRBJ1-6 | TRBV6-5 | CASSYQGGDNSPLHF | TGTGCCAGCAGTTACCAGGGTGGGGATAATTCACCCCTCCACTTT
many | TRBD1 | TRBJ1-5 | TRBV28 | CASSPRRTGYNQPQHF | TGTGCCAGCAGTCCACGGAGGACAGGGTACAATCAGCCCCAGCATTTT
few | - | TRBJ1-6 | TRBV7-3 | CASSLKWDSPLHF | TGTGCCAGCAGCTTAAAATGGGATTCACCCCTCCACTTT
- | TRBD2 | TRBJ2-2 | TRBV3-1 | CASSQEGTSGGELFF | TGTGCCAGCAGCCAAGAAGGGACTAGCGGCGGGGAGCTGTTTTTT
few | - | TRBJ2-3 | TRBV4-3 | CASSYSGPNADTQYF | TGCGCCAGCAGCTACTCCGGCCCCAATGCAGATACGCAGTATTTT
few | TRBD1 | TRBJ1-5 | TRBV7-9 | CASSETGANQPQHF | TGTGCCAGCAGCGAAACAGGGGCCAATCAGCCCCAGCATTTT
- | - | TRBJ2-5 | TRBV18 | CASSLLGFQETQYF | TGTGCCAGCTCACTCCTCGGGTTTCAAGAGACCCAGTACTTC
- | TRBD2 | TRBJ2-3 | TRBV4-1 | CASSGGLAGGRDTQYF | TGCGCCAGCAGTGGGGGTTTGGCGGGGGGGCGAGATACGCAGTATTTT
- | - | TRBJ2-2 | TRBV7-8 | CASSLLRVANTGELFF | TGTGCCAGCAGCTTATTAAGGGTAGCGAACACCGGGGAGCTGTTTTTT
- | - | TRBJ2-5 | TRBV5-1 | CASSLIRETQYF | TGCGCCAGCAGCTTGATTAGAGAGACCCAGTACTTC
- | - | TRBJ1-6 | TRBV2 | CASSEWGDGPSPLHF | TGTGCCAGCAGTGAATGGGGGGACGGTCCTTCACCCCTCCACTTT
- | - | TRBJ2-2 | TRBV4-1 | CASSPGAGEFGGELFF | TGCGCCAGCAGCCCCGGGGCAGGGGAGTTTGGCGGGGAGCTGTTTTTT
- | - | TRBJ2-3 | TRBV7-2 | CASSLRRASTDTQYF | TGTGCCAGCAGCTTGAGAAGGGCTAGCACAGATACGCAGTATTTT
many | - | TRBJ2-1 | TRBV7-2 | CASSLRGEGGYNEQFF | TGTGCCAGCAGCCTCCGCGGCGAGGGTGGCTACAATGAGCAGTTCTTC
few | - | TRBJ2-1 | TRBV7-2 | CAISPQRNNEQFF | TGTGCCATATCCCCCCAGAGGAACAATGAGCAGTTCTTC
few | TRBD2 | TRBJ2-5 | TRBV4-3 | CASSQDHSPFGGAPLETQYF | TGCGCCAGCAGCCAAGATCACTCCCCATTCGGGGGGGCTCCCCTGGAGACCCAGTACTTC
- | TRBD2 | TRBJ2-4 | TRBV5-6 | CASSLVQGGSGHGIQYF | TGTGCCAGCAGCTTGGTGCAGGGTGGTAGCGGGCATGGCATTCAGTACTTC
many | - | TRBJ2-7 | TRBV3-1 | CASSQGRDRSYEQYF | TGTGCCAGCAGCCAAGGGCGGGACCGATCCTACGAGCAGTACTTC
- | - | TRBJ1-6 | TRBV7-3 | CASSRLRALNSPLHF | TGTGCCAGCAGCCGGCTCCGGGCCCTAAATTCACCCCTCCACTTT
- | - | TRBJ1-5 | TRBV21-1 | CASSKVSRGQGNQPQHF | TGTGCCAGCAGCAAAGTTAGTAGGGGTCAGGGCAATCAGCCCCAGCATTTT
- | - | TRBJ1-2 | TRBV7-9 | CASSLPGAVNYGYTF | TGTGCCAGCAGCTTACCTGGGGCAGTTAACTATGGCTACACCTTC
few | - | TRBJ2-7 | TRBV20-1 | CSARDDYEQYF | TGCAGTGCTAGAGATGACTACGAGCAGTACTTC
- | TRBD1 | TRBJ2-7 | TRBV5-6 | CASSLGGGRISYEQYF | TGTGCCAGCAGCTTGGGAGGGGGCCGGATCTCCTACGAGCAGTACTTC
- | - | TRBJ2-3 | TRBV10-3 | CAISDGTAGGTDTQYF | TGTGCCATCAGTGATGGCACCGCGGGTGGCACAGATACGCAGTATTTT
once | TRBD2 | TRBJ2-3 | TRBV5-1 | CASSPAGAPDTQYF | TGCGCCAGCAGCCCAGCGGGGGCGCCAGATACGCAGTATTTT
- | TRBD1 | TRBJ2-1 | TRBV2 | CASIKPGQGSYNEQFF | TGTGCCAGCATTAAGCCGGGACAGGGTTCCTACAATGAGCAGTTCTTC
few | TRBD2 | TRBJ2-2 | TRBV6-5 | CASSYPRSRASGGMNTGELFF | TGTGCCAGCAGTTACCCCAGGAGCAGGGCTAGCGGGGGGATGAACACCGGGGAGCTGTTTTTT
many | - | TRBJ2-3 | TRBV3-1 | CASRAPQVSTQYF | TGTGCCAGCAGGGCACCTCAAGTATCCACGCAGTATTTT
many | TRBD2 | TRBJ2-5 | TRBV18 | CASSLGLASTETQYF | TGTGCCAGCTCACTCGGACTAGCTTCAACAGAGACCCAGTACTTC
many | TRBD1 | TRBJ2-3 | TRBV12-3/TRBV12-4 | CASSLGTGVRDTQYF | TGTGCCAGCAGTTTAGGGACAGGGGTGAGGGATACGCAGTATTTT
- | TRBD1 | TRBJ1-2 | TRBV9 | CASSPVNRGQGYTF | TGTGCCAGCAGCCCGGTAAACAGGGGGCAGGGCTACACCTTC
- | - | TRBJ1-5 | TRBV6-2/TRBV6-3 | CASSDTNQPQHF | TGTGCCAGCTCGGACACGAATCAGCCCCAGCATTTT
few | - | TRBJ2-7 | TRBV5-1 | CASSSLRPGGRYEQYF | TGCGCCAGCAGCTCATTAAGGCCCGGGGGACGCTACGAGCAGTACTTC
- | TRBD1 | TRBJ2-2 | TRBV10-3 | CAISPQGMNLVTGELFF | TGTGCCATCAGTCCACAGGGGATGAACCTTGTCACCGGGGAGCTGTTTTTT
- | TRBD1 | TRBJ1-1 | TRBV7-3 | CASSYRQGVGAFF | TGTGCCAGCAGCTATCGACAGGGGGTCGGAGCTTTCTTT
few | - | TRBJ2-7 | TRBV12-3/TRBV12-4 | CASSFRLPEQYF | TGTGCCAGCAGTTTTAGGCTCCCGGAGCAGTACTTC
- | - | TRBJ1-2 | TRBV29-1 | CSVQEVRPSGYTF | TGCAGCGTCCAAGAGGTCCGTCCCAGTGGCTACACCTTC
few | - | TRBJ1-5 | TRBV10-3 | CAISEADTNQPQHF | TGTGCCATCAGTGAGGCGGACACCAATCAGCCCCAGCATTTT
- | TRBD2 | TRBJ2-1 | TRBV9 | CASSVVSGRGPYNEQFF | TGTGCCAGCAGCGTAGTAAGTGGGAGGGGTCCCTACAATGAGCAGTTCTTC
- | TRBD1 | TRBJ2-3 | TRBV4-1 | CASSQETGADTQYF | TGCGCCAGCAGCCAAGAAACAGGGGCAGATACGCAGTATTTT
many | TRBD1 | TRBJ2-6 | TRBV12-5 | CASGLGTGDGANVLTF | TGTGCTAGTGGTTTGGGGACAGGGGATGGGGCCAACGTCCTGACTTTC
many | - | TRBJ2-7 | TRBV28 | CASSFEALSYEQYF | TGTGCCAGCAGTTTCGAGGCACTTTCCTACGAGCAGTACTTC
many | - | TRBJ2-7 | TRBV29-1 | CSVGGLSYEQYF | TGCAGCGTTGGGGGGCTGTCCTACGAGCAGTACTTC
few | - | TRBJ2-5 | TRBV10-3 | CAIGARLTQETQYF | TGTGCCATCGGGGCCCGACTCACCCAAGAGACCCAGTACTTC
few | - | TRBJ1-2 | TRBV5-1 | CASSLAKTGTPDTF | TGCGCCAGCAGCTTGGCAAAAACCGGGACCCCGGACACCTTC
- | - | TRBJ1-2 | TRBV4-3 | CASSQDVAAYYGYTF | TGCGCCAGCAGCCAAGATGTGGCAGCATACTATGGCTACACCTTC
- | - | TRBJ1-6 | TRBV3-1 | CASSQVQGMNSPLHF | TGTGCCAGCAGCCAAGTACAGGGTATGAATTCACCCCTCCACTTT
- | - | TRBJ2-7 | TRBV5-6 | CASSLGTVSLQYF | TGTGCCAGCAGCCTTGGGACCGTTAGTCTGCAGTACTTC
- | TRBD2 | TRBJ2-3 | TRBV27 | CASSPGVSGVTDTQYF | TGTGCCAGCAGTCCCGGGGTTAGCGGGGTCACAGATACGCAGTATTTT
- | - | TRBJ2-1 | TRBV29-1 | CSVEDLEGSYNEQFF | TGCAGCGTTGAAGATCTAGAGGGTTCCTACAATGAGCAGTTCTTC
- | - | TRBJ1-2 | TRBV6-2/TRBV6-3 | CASSYHYGKDYGYTF | TGTGCCAGCAGTTACCACTACGGCAAAGACTATGGCTACACCTTC
many | - | TRBJ2-1 | TRBV20-1 | CSAATGFWGEQFF | TGCAGTGCTGCGACAGGTTTCTGGGGTGAGCAGTTCTTC
- | - | TRBJ2-1 | TRBV20-1 | CSGVNSHYNEQFF | TGCAGTGGAGTTAACTCTCACTACAATGAGCAGTTCTTC
few | - | TRBJ1-2 | TRBV4-3 | CASSPVRADSRGYTF | TGCGCCAGCAGCCCAGTCAGGGCGGATTCTAGAGGCTACACCTTC
many | - | TRBJ2-6 | TRBV4-2 | CASSQVVTGSAGANVLTF | TGTGCCAGCAGCCAAGTAGTTACAGGGTCGGCTGGGGCCAACGTCCTGACTTTC
- | - | TRBJ1-4 | TRBV18 | CASSTTGRTNEKLFF | TGTGCCAGCTCAACTACAGGGCGGACTAATGAAAAACTGTTTTTT